These 9 T cell receptor beta chains originate from one sample sequenced in a study of human T cells and chemical hapten exposure. Time point given: patch test 3, about 24 weeks after DPC sensitization. Treatment: therapeutic diphenylcyclopropenone sensitization with weekly scalp DPC. Via MiXCR, TCRdb re-called the RACE reads, giving one row per CDR3 protein. This sample has some 60,000 distinct CDR3 sequences; 12% occur once, and the top ten carry roughly 2.4%. The sample consisted of whole blood, taken in connection with sensitization to the hapten diphenylcyclopropenone (DPC). Source of these receptors: a man aged 30 to 45 with alopecia areata. Some clones in this sample may be carry-over from other donors' samples.

In this sample, this clonotype turned up a few times. CDR3 sequence reads: CSASPQLGGNQPQHF. Here the CDR3 DNA reads TGCAGTGCTAGCCCTCAGCTCGGGGGCAATCAGCCCCAGCATTTT. This chain connects TRBV20-1 to TRBJ1-5, with unresolved D. The CDR3 spans 15 residues. Germline V lookup: CDR1 DFQATT, CDR2 SNEGSKA (reference sequence). The V end was cut by 3 bases, the J end by 2 bases, with 14 bases between.

This clonotype appeared many times. The V and J genes are TRBV3-1 and TRBJ2-5; 9 positions agree with TRBD2. Germline V CDR1 and CDR2: LGHDT, YNNKEL (reference sequence). CDR3 size: 13 residues. The junction had 2 bases not matched to a gene; V was cut back by 4 bases and J by 5 bases. The CDR3 spells CASSPGLAETQYF. For the CDR3, the DNA is TGTGCCAGCAGCCCGGGACTAGCCGAGACCCAGTACTTC.

The CDR3 here is CASSQSRTGGNQPQHF. As DNA, the CDR3 is TGCGCCAGCAGTCAATCTCGGACAGGGGGGAATCAGCCCCAGCATTTT. V is TRBV23-1 and J is TRBJ1-5, with 10 positions matching TRBD1. TRBV23-1 is filed as an ORF, its function uncertain. The CDR3 contains 16 residues. V gave up 0 bases and J gave up 4 bases; unmatched junction bases: 3.

By share of the sample, this clonotype is medium-sized. The chain joins TRBV5-6 to TRBJ1-1, with unresolved D. The CDR3 runs 14 residues. The V end lost 3 bases, the J end lost 2 bases, and 11 bases lay between the germline ends. CDR1 SGHDT and CDR2 YYEEEE come from the germline V gene. This chain's CDR3 is CASSSGYGNTEAFF. CDR3 nucleotides: TGTGCCAGCAGCTCTGGGTACGGAAACACTGAAGCTTTCTTT.

This chain uses TRBV18 with TRBJ1-5; 7 bases are a match to TRBD1. This CDR3 is 17 amino acids long. Per germline, CDR1 KGHSH and CDR2 LQKENI. The ends lost 4 bases at V and 4 bases at J; junction bases unmatched: 13. CDR3 residues: CASSLSSGGAGNQPQHF. The CDR3 DNA reads TGTGCCAGCTCACTCTCCTCAGGGGGTGCTGGTAATCAGCCCCAGCATTTT.

The J gene is TRBJ1-1, the V gene TRBV7-2, with a tentative D call TRBD1 (6 bases). V was trimmed by 6 bases and J by 11 bases, leaving 13 bases between them. The CDR3 extends over 11 amino acids. Per the germline V gene, CDR1 is SGHTA and CDR2 is FQGNSA. The CDR3 spells CASSRTEVAFF. Here the CDR3 DNA reads TGTGCCAGCAGTCGGACAGAAGTCGCTTTCTTT.

This clonotype was observed a handful of times. The chain employs TRBV4-3 and TRBJ2-1; no clear D. This CDR3 has 16 residues. Trimming cost V 0 bases and J 0 bases, with 9 bases left between them. Germline V CDR1 and CDR2: LGHNA, YSLEER. CDR3 loop: CASSQDPYSSYNEQFF. In DNA, the CDR3 is TGCGCCAGCAGCCAAGATCCTTATAGCTCCTACAATGAGCAGTTCTTC.

The rearrangement links TRBV9 to TRBJ2-3; 8 nucleotides line up with TRBD2. CDR3 length: 15 amino acids. Unmatched junction bases numbered 4, after V lost 2 bases and J lost 2 bases. In germline, CDR1 is SGDLS, CDR2 YYNGEE. The CDR3 protein is CASSVERGITDTQYF. CDR3 nucleotide sequence: TGTGCCAGCAGCGTCGAGCGGGGGATCACAGATACGCAGTATTTT.

This clonotype has at least ten counts. The chain has TRBV6-4 and TRBJ2-1; 8 bases are a match to TRBD2. The germline V gene encodes CDR1 MRHNA and CDR2 SNTAGT. The ends lost 8 bases at V and 13 bases at J; junction bases unmatched: 13. The CDR3 consists of 13 residues. The CDR3 here is CASSGGAPTIQFF. The CDR3 region has the DNA TGTGCCAGCTCGGGGGGGGCGCCTACCATCCAGTTCTTC.